Listed below are T cell receptor beta chains from one sample, sequenced in a study of Graves' ophthalmopathy and Graves' hyperthyroidism. TCRdb re-derived calls from the multiplex PCR reads in MiXCR, one entry per CDR3 protein. The sample records hundreds of thousands of distinct CDR3 sequences, 14% being singletons. Specimen: blood. These receptors originate from a young woman with Graves' ophthalmopathy. Each CDR3 is given with its conserved first and last residue. A D gene is named only where the DNA matches it firmly. Only part of the rows carry a size: once, few, many, or a class if the clone is expanded.

>TRBJ1-2|many|TRBV29-1|-
TGCAGCGTCGGACAGAATGGCTACACCTTC
CSVGQNGYTF
>TRBJ2-3|-|TRBV13|TRBD2
TGTGCCAGCAGCTTAAGGCGCGGGAGGCCCCCAGATACGCAGTATTTT
CASSLRRGRPPDTQYF
>TRBJ2-5|few|TRBV11-1|TRBD1
TGTGCCAGCAGCCGAGAAAGAACAGGGGGTAGCGTGGGGGGACCACGGGAGACCCAGTACTTC
CASSRERTGGSVGGPRETQYF
>TRBJ1-2|many|TRBV5-1|-
TGCGCCAGCAGCTTGGAATACGGAGCTAACTATGGCTACACCTTC
CASSLEYGANYGYTF
>TRBJ1-1|many|TRBV5-1|-
TGTGCCAGCAGCTTCGGCCGTACACCAAACACTGAAGCTTTCTTT
CASSFGRTPNTEAFF
>TRBJ1-3|-|TRBV9|-
TGTGCCAGCAGCGTAGTCCCGGGAACTATCTCTGGAAACACCATATATTTT
CASSVVPGTISGNTIYF
>TRBJ2-7|many|TRBV20-1|TRBD2
TGCAGTGCGATCGGGACTAGCGGGAGCTACGAGCAGTACTTC
CSAIGTSGSYEQYF
>TRBJ2-5|-|TRBV19|-
TGTGCCAGTAGAAGCTCCGGGACTTCCCAAGAGACCCAGTACTTC
CASRSSGTSQETQYF
>TRBJ1-2|many|TRBV7-2|TRBD1
TGTGCCAGCAGTCCGAGGACAGGGGGCAGCTATGGCTACACCTTC
CASSPRTGGSYGYTF
>TRBJ2-5|many|TRBV12-3/TRBV12-4|-
TGTGCCAGCAGTCCCCCAGTGCGAGAGACCCAGTACTTC
CASSPPVRETQYF
>TRBJ2-7|many|TRBV11-2|-
TGTGCCAGCAGCTTAGAGGGAATCTACGAGCAGTACTTC
CASSLEGIYEQYF
>TRBJ1-2|many|TRBV5-1|-
TGCGCCAGCTACGGGGGCGGGCCCGACTATGGCTACACCTTC
CASYGGGPDYGYTF
>TRBJ2-6|many|TRBV11-2|TRBD1
TGTGCCAGCAGCTTAGAGGGGACAGTCTCTGGGGCCAACGTCCTGACTTTC
CASSLEGTVSGANVLTF
>TRBJ2-5|-|TRBV7-8|-
TGTGCCAGCAGCCTCGGGGACCTTCGGTACCAAGAGACCCAGTACTTC
CASSLGDLRYQETQYF
>TRBJ2-7|-|TRBV6-5|-
TGTGCCAGCAGTTACTCGTGGCCTAGCGAGCGCCCCTACGAGCAGTACTTC
CASSYSWPSERPYEQYF
>TRBJ2-2|many|TRBV6-5|-
TGTGCCAGCACCTCCTGGTCGGTTCCGGAGCTGTTTTTT
CASTSWSVPELFF
>TRBJ2-7|-|TRBV7-8|-
TGTGCCAGCAGCCGAACAGGGATGAGCTCCTACGGGCAGTACTTC
CASSRTGMSSYGQYF
>TRBJ2-2|many|TRBV2|TRBD2
TGTGCCAGCAGTCGCGGGAGAGAGAGCGGGGAGCTGTTTTTT
CASSRGRESGELFF